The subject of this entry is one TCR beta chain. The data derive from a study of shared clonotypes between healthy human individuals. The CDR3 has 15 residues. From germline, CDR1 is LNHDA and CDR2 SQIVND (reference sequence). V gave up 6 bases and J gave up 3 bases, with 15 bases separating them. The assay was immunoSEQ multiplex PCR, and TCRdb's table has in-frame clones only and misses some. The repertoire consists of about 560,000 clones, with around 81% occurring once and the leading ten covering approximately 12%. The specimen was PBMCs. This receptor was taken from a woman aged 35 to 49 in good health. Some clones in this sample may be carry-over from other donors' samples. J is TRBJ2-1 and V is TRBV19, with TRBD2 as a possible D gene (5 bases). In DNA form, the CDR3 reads TGTGCCAGTAGCCCGGGGTCGGGGAGCTACAATGAGCAGTTCTTC. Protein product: CASSPGSGSYNEQFF.